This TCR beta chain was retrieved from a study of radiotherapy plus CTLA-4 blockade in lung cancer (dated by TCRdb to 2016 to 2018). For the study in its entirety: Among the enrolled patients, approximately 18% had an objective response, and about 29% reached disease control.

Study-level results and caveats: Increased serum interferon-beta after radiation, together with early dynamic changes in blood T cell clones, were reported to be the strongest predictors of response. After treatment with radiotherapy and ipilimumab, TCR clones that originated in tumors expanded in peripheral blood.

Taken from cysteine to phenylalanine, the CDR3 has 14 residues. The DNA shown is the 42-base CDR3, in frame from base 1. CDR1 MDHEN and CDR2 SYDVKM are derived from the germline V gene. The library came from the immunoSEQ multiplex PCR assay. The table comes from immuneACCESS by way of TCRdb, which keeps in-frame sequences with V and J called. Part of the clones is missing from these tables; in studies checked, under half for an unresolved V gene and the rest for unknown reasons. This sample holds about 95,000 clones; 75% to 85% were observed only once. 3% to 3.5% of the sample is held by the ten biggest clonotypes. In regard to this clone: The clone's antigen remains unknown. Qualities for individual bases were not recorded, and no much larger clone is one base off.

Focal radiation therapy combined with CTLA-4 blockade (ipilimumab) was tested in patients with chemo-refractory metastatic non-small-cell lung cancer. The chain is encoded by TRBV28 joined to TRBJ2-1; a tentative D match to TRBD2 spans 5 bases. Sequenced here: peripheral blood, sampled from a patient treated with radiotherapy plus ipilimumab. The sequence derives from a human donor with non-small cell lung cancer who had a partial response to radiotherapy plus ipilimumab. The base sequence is TGTGGATCCCTTACGGGATCCAAAGTCAATGAGCAGTTCTTC. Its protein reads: CGSLTGSKVNEQFF.